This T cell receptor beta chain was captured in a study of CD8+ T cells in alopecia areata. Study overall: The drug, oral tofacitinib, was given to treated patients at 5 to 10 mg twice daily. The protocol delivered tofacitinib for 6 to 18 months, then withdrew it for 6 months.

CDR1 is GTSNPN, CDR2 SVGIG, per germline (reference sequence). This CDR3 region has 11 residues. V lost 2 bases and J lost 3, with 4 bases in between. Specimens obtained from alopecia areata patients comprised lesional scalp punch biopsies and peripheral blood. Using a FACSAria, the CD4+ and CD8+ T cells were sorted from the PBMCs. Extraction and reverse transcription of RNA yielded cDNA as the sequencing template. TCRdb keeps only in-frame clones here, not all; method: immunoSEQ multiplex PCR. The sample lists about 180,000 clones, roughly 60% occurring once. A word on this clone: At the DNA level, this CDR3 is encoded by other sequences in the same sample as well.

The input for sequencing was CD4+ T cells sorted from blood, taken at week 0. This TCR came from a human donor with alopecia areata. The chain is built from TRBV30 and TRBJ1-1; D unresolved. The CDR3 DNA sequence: TGTGCCTGGAGTAGGGACACTGAAGCTTTCTTT. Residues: CAWSRDTEAFF.